The following is a T cell receptor (beta chain) sequence with its context. This receptor's antigen is unknown. The input lacks base qualities; no much larger clone sits a single base away. The sample originates from a study of response to subunit inactivated influenza vaccine (dated by TCRdb to 2016 to 2019). Regarding the complete study: To follow how T cells responded to a trivalent subunit inactivated influenza vaccine, the researchers relied on deep quantitative profiling of the T cell receptor repertoire. Overall study results and their limits: The authors proposed that each seasonal influenza vaccination may bring in only a limited number of new T cells.

Compared with germline, V lacks 4 bases and J lacks 0 bases; bases without a gene match: 2. From the cysteine up to the phenylalanine, the CDR3 has a length of 15 residues. Only the CDR3 part of the read is kept: 45 bases, read in frame from the first base. The library was obtained by RT-PCR. TCRdb records Illumina HiSeq 2500 as the sequencer. The public reads were run again by TCRdb, first through fastp at Q25 and then through MiXCR, and only productive beta chains were kept. Merged by CDR3 protein, the rows form single entries marked with the most common genes and DNA. The sample table records roughly 670,000 distinct CDR3 sequences; approximately 15% of these occur just once. The ten largest clones represent 7.5% to 8% of the sample.

The clonotype was recovered from a man over 45 who received an inactivated influenza vaccine. Donor details come from another sample of the same person, matched by shared clones. The sequence is built from TRBV12-3 or TRBV12-4 and TRBJ1-3, with 8 central nucleotides matching TRBD1. Sample: PBMCs from blood, taken less than 15 days before vaccination. The CDR3 here reads CASSWDRSSGNTIYF. The DNA sequence follows: TGTGCCAGCAGTTGGGACAGGAGCTCTGGAAACACCATATATTTT.